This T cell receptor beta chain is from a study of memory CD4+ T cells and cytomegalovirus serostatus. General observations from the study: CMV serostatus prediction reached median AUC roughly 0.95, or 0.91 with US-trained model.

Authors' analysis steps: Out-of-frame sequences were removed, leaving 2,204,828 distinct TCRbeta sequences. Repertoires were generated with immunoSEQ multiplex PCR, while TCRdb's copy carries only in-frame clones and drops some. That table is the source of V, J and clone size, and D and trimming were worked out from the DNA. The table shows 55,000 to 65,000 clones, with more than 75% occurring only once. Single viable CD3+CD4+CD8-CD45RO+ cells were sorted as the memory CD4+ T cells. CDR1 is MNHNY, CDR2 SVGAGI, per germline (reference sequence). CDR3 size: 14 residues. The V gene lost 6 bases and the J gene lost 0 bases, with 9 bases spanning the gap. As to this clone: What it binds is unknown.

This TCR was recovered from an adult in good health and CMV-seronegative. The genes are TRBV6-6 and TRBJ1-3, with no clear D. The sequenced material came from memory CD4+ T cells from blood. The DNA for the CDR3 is TGTGCCAGCAGCCTTGACCCCTCTGGAAACACCATATATTTT. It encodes CASSLDPSGNTIYF.